Listed below are T cell receptor beta chains from one sample, sequenced in a study of T cells in Graves' hyperthyroidism and ophthalmopathy. TCRdb independently ran MiXCR on the multiplex PCR reads; one entry per CDR3 protein. Of over 500,000 distinct CDR3 sequences in the sample, more than 15% were seen once. The sequencing sample was made of blood. The receptor set was obtained from a woman in her 30s with Graves' ophthalmopathy. The CDR3 runs from the conserved cysteine through the conserved F or W. Fields, in order: V gene, D gene, clone size, J gene, CDR3 protein, CDR3 DNA. The D gene is left open where the match is weak. Some rows have no size entry. The others give once, few or many, or a class for an expanded clone.

>TRBV6-2/TRBV6-3|-|many|TRBJ1-5
CASTSQLGRRNQPQHF
TGTGCCAGCACCAGTCAACTGGGCAGACGAAATCAGCCCCAGCATTTT
>TRBV12-3/TRBV12-4|-|many|TRBJ1-1
CASSPGRGRDYTEAFF
TGTGCCAGCAGTCCAGGACGGGGGAGGGACTACACTGAAGCTTTCTTT
>TRBV28|-|few|TRBJ1-3
CASSSSGTGNTIYF
TGTGCCAGCAGTTCTTCCGGGACGGGAAACACCATATATTTT
>TRBV27|-|few|TRBJ2-1
CASREYQDSLPEQFF
TGTGCCAGCAGGGAATACCAGGACTCCCTCCCCGAGCAGTTCTTC
>TRBV24-1|-|-|TRBJ2-3
CATSAYGPRQYF
TGTGCCACCAGTGCTTATGGTCCCAGGCAGTATTTT
>TRBV7-9|-|-|TRBJ2-2
CASRTSTGELFF
TGTGCCAGCCGAACGAGCACCGGGGAGCTGTTTTTT
>TRBV11-2|-|-|TRBJ2-5
CASSLDPSRTQYF
TGTGCCAGCAGCTTAGATCCGTCGCGGACCCAGTACTTC
>TRBV6-1|-|-|TRBJ1-6
CAHDGWQGNSPLHF
TGTGCCCACGACGGGTGGCAGGGCAATTCACCCCTCCACTTT
>TRBV27|-|many|TRBJ2-4
CASKTLAKNIQYF
TGTGCCAGCAAGACCCTAGCCAAAAACATTCAGTACTTC
>TRBV20-1|-|many|TRBJ2-5
CSAQPAVEQETQYF
TGCAGTGCCCAGCCTGCTGTTGAGCAAGAGACCCAGTACTTC
>TRBV28|-|-|TRBJ1-2
CASKFYEGVYGYTF
TGTGCCAGCAAATTTTATGAGGGGGTCTATGGCTACACCTTC
>TRBV6-2/TRBV6-3|-|few|TRBJ2-1
CASSYSQGYNEQFF
TGTGCCAGCAGTTACTCCCAGGGATACAATGAGCAGTTCTTC
>TRBV27|-|many|TRBJ1-1
CASSDDPTGGAFF
TGTGCCAGCAGTGATGACCCCACCGGGGGAGCTTTCTTT
>TRBV11-2|TRBD1|-|TRBJ2-1
CASSLVQGGRPLYNEQFF
TGTGCCAGCAGCTTAGTTCAAGGGGGCCGCCCACTCTACAATGAGCAGTTCTTC
>TRBV20-1|-|many|TRBJ2-7
CSARDGQSSSKNYEQYF
TGCAGTGCTAGAGATGGGCAGTCGAGCTCGAAAAACTACGAGCAGTACTTC
>TRBV7-2|TRBD2|many|TRBJ2-3
CASSFQAGSTDTQYF
TGTGCCAGCAGCTTTCAAGCGGGATCCACAGATACGCAGTATTTT
>TRBV7-9|-|-|TRBJ1-2
CASSPGRGADGYTF
TGTGCCAGCAGCCCGGGGCGGGGAGCGGATGGCTACACCTTC
>TRBV15|-|-|TRBJ1-4
CATSRVRGNEKLFF
TGTGCCACCAGCAGAGTCCGGGGTAATGAAAAACTGTTTTTT